The 21 T cell receptor beta chains below all came from one sample that was sequenced in a study of blood T cell repertoires in COVID-19. Here immunoSEQ multiplex PCR was the method, and the copy in TCRdb shows in-frame clones only, minus some. The data show about 300,000 clones, approximately 88% seen once. Sample: peripheral blood. All receptors come from a young man who had recovered from COVID-19.

The V call is TRBV20-1, the J call TRBJ2-7; no clear D gene. CDR1 and CDR2 from the germline V gene are DFQATT and SNEGSKA (reference sequence). The V end lost 6 bases, the J end lost 5 bases, and 8 bases lay between the germline ends. There are 10 residues in the CDR3. DNA for the CDR3: TGCAGTGCACCCGAGAACGAGCAGTACTTC. Its protein product is CSAPENEQYF.

The chain has TRBV7-9 and TRBJ2-7, with D tentatively TRBD2 (6 bases). This CDR3 region has 12 residues. The germline V gene has CDR1 SEHNR and CDR2 FQNEAQ (reference sequence). With 5 bases removed from V and 6 bases from J, the gap between germline ends came to 11 bases. DNA of the CDR3: TGTGCCAGCAGCATGGGACTGACCGAGCAGTACTTC. This gives the protein CASSMGLTEQYF.

The chain has TRBV4-1 and TRBJ1-1; D is unclear. The V and J ends lost 4 bases and 5 bases respectively, with 17 bases between them. The CDR3 totals 15 residues. In germline, CDR1 is MGHRA, CDR2 YSYEKL. In DNA form, the CDR3 reads TGCGCCAGCAGCCCCTCAGTGTCGGCGGGGACTGAAGCTTTCTTT. It encodes CASSPSVSAGTEAFF.

This clone was seen a handful of times. The J gene is TRBJ2-1, the V gene TRBV6-6, with D possibly TRBD2 on 6 matching bases. The CDR3 is 16 amino acids. Germline CDR1 is MNHNY and CDR2 is SVGAGI (reference sequence). Trimming cost V 7 bases and J 0 bases, with 16 bases left between them. The CDR3 is CASTTGLASSYNEQFF. CDR3 nucleotide sequence: TGTGCCAGCACCACGGGGCTAGCGAGCTCCTACAATGAGCAGTTCTTC.

This chain connects TRBV10-3 to TRBJ2-5, with TRBD2 matching 11 bases. The CDR3 has 15 amino acids. CDR1 and CDR2 (germline): ENHRY, SYGVKD. V dropped 0 bases and J dropped 5; count of bases not matched to a gene: 2. CDR3 protein: CAISESLAGGETQYF. CDR3 DNA: TGTGCCATCAGTGAGTCTCTAGCGGGGGGTGAGACCCAGTACTTC.

The sample holds one count of this clone. V and J are TRBV7-9 and TRBJ2-3, with 11 bases lining up with TRBD2. This CDR3 comprises 18 residues. V lost 1 base and J lost 2; bases outside the gene matches: 8. Looked up from germline, CDR1 is SEHNR and CDR2 is FQNEAQ (reference sequence). CDR3 coding DNA: TGTGCCAGCAGCTTAGGTCTTTTTAGCGGGGGGGCCACAGATACGCAGTATTTT. It specifies CASSLGLFSGGATDTQYF.

This clone has a single count. CDR3 nucleotide sequence: TGTGCCAGCACCTCCGGGACAGGGGGCTTTGGCTACACCTTC. Protein product: CASTSGTGGFGYTF. This rearrangement joins TRBV2 to TRBJ1-2; 12 positions agree with TRBD1. The V and J ends lost 7 bases and 7 bases, in that order; junction bases with no gene match: 7. From germline, CDR1 is SNHLY and CDR2 FYNNEI. This CDR3 is 14 amino acids long.

V is TRBV6-1 and J is TRBJ1-1; D unresolved. The germline V gene has CDR1 MNHNS and CDR2 SASEGT. This CDR3 spans 15 amino acids. V lost 0 bases to trimming and J lost 6 bases, with 14 bases between them. Here the CDR3 DNA reads TGTGCCAGCAGTGAAGCTGGGAGGTGGGGTCCTGAAGCTTTCTTT. This gives the protein CASSEAGRWGPEAFF.

This chain links TRBV6-2 or TRBV6-3 with TRBJ1-1; 7 bases are a match to TRBD1. Germline V CDR1 and CDR2: MNHEY, SVGEGT. This CDR3 is built from 14 residues. V dropped 5 bases and J dropped 1; count of bases not matched to a gene: 4. The CDR3 bases are TGTGCCAGCAGTAGGGACAGCTCGAACACTGAAGCTTTCTTT. Protein product: CASSRDSSNTEAFF.

This clone was seen a single time. V is TRBV4-3 and J is TRBJ1-2; 12 bases agree with TRBD1. V was clipped by 0 bases and J by 8 bases; unmatched bases: 1. This CDR3 comprises 14 residues. Germline V lookup: CDR1 LGHNA, CDR2 YSLEER. The CDR3 loop reads CASSQEGTGGGYTF. The CDR3, as DNA: TGCGCCAGCAGCCAAGAGGGGACAGGGGGCGGCTACACCTTC.

The rearrangement links TRBV5-4 to TRBJ2-3, with D unresolved. V lost 2 bases and J 0 bases, leaving 10 bases between the germline ends. The CDR3 covers 15 residues. Germline V gives CDR1 SGHNT, CDR2 YYREEE (reference sequence). CDR3 DNA: TGTGCCAGCAGCTTTAAGACAACGAGCACAGATACGCAGTATTTT. Translation gives CASSFKTTSTDTQYF.

This clone was seen a single time. The J gene is TRBJ1-2, the V gene TRBV28; D is unresolved. V lost 3 bases and J lost 4, with 15 bases in between. The CDR3 sequence is 15 residues long. CDR1 MDHEN and CDR2 SYDVKM come from the germline V gene. CDR3 region: CASSFNGNRGYGYTF. The CDR3 nucleotides are TGTGCCAGCAGTTTTAACGGGAATCGGGGCTATGGCTACACCTTC.

The V call is TRBV7-9, the J call TRBJ1-1, with D hard to call. This CDR3 comprises 17 residues. Germline CDR1 is SEHNR and CDR2 is FQNEAQ (reference sequence). Trimming left V 5 bases short and J 0 bases short, with 19 bases between. The CDR3 here is CASSPGGLDRMNTEAFF. The DNA for the CDR3 is TGTGCCAGCAGCCCCGGAGGGTTAGACCGGATGAACACTGAAGCTTTCTTT.

The chain is built from TRBV5-5 and TRBJ1-4, with D tentatively TRBD1 (5 bases). Between the trimmed V and J ends, which lost 1 base and 3 bases, there was a span of 10 bases. The CDR3 is 15 amino acids. Germline CDR1 SGHKS, CDR2 YYEKEE (reference sequence). CDR3 region: CASSLFRVSNEKLFF. Here the CDR3 DNA reads TGTGCCAGCAGCTTGTTCAGGGTATCTAATGAAAAACTGTTTTTT.

This chain links TRBV7-2 with TRBJ1-5; 7 bases line up with TRBD1. Unmatched junction bases numbered 12, after V lost 4 bases and J lost 9 bases. CDR1 is SGHTA, CDR2 FQGNSA, per germline. The CDR3 contains 15 residues. The CDR3 DNA follows: TGTGCCAGCAGCTCACTCCGACAGGGAGGAGGGCCCCAGCATTTT. Translation: CASSSLRQGGGPQHF.

In regard to this clone: One end of the junction fails to match germline, which may point to a read error. The V gene is TRBV18, the J gene TRBJ2-4; D may be TRBD2 (6 bases). Germline assignment: CDR1 KGHSH and CDR2 LQKENI. The CDR3 covers 11 residues. In DNA form, the CDR3 reads TGTGCCAGCTCACCCGGGGGTCAAGCGGACTTC. It encodes CASSPGGQADF.

The chain uses TRBV5-1 and TRBJ2-6, with D possibly TRBD1 on 6 matching bases. The ends were cut back, 0 bases at V and 4 bases at J, with 20 bases in the middle. Germline V gene data show CDR1 as SGHRS and CDR2 as YFSETQ. The CDR3 runs to 19 residues. The CDR3 here is CASSLVTGETQFGANVLTF. DNA for the CDR3: TGCGCCAGCAGCTTGGTGACAGGAGAAACCCAATTCGGGGCCAACGTCCTGACTTTC.

The chain is built from TRBV7-3 and TRBJ1-3, with 8 nucleotides matching TRBD1. The CDR3 spans 17 residues. V lost 8 bases to trimming and J lost 4 bases; unmatched junction nucleotides: 16. Germline assignment: CDR1 SGHTA and CDR2 FQGTGA. The CDR3 coding sequence is TGTGCCAGCCGTCGGGCAGGGGGCCGCCTGGAGGGAAACACCATATATTTT. Translation: CASRRAGGRLEGNTIYF. The whole variable domain, filled in from reference TRBV7-3 and TRBJ1-3, reads GAGVSQTPSNKVTEKGKYVELRCDPISGHTALYWYRQSLGQGPEFLIYFQGTGAADDSGLPNDRFFAVRPEGSVSTLKIQRTERGDSAVYLCASRRAGGRLEGNTIYFGEGSWLTVV.

The J gene is TRBJ1-1, the V gene TRBV5-1; possible D gene TRBD1, 5 bases. This CDR3 is 16 amino acids long. V was trimmed by 0 bases and J by 1 base, leaving 13 bases between them. Germline CDR1 is SGHRS and CDR2 is YFSETQ. The CDR3 DNA sequence: TGCGCCAGCAGCTTGGCCACTCGACAGACGAACACTGAAGCTTTCTTT. Protein sequence: CASSLATRQTNTEAFF.

The chain recombines TRBV27 with TRBJ1-6; D is ambiguous. The V gene lost 1 base and the J gene lost 8 bases, with 12 bases spanning the gap. The CDR3 runs to 15 residues. Germline lookup yields CDR1 MNHEY and CDR2 SMNVEV (reference sequence). CDR3 sequence: CASSLFVGQDSPLHF. The CDR3 DNA reads as TGTGCCAGCAGTTTATTTGTGGGTCAGGATTCACCCCTCCACTTT.

The V call is TRBV4-3, the J call TRBJ1-1; 7 nucleotides match TRBD1. CDR1 and CDR2 (germline): LGHNA, YSLEER. CDR3 size: 18 residues. V lost 0 bases, J lost 5 bases, and 15 bases stayed unmatched. The CDR3 sequence is CASSQDKIEGARITEAFF. Here the CDR3 DNA reads TGCGCCAGCAGCCAAGATAAGATCGAGGGGGCGCGAATAACTGAAGCTTTCTTT.